A single sample gave rise to the 11 T cell receptor beta chains below, sequenced in a study of T-cell memory formation after mild COVID-19 (dated by TCRdb to the early 2020s). The library was prepared using 5' RACE. The sequencing machine was an Illumina NovaSeq 6000. TCRdb reanalyzed the raw reads on its own, using fastp at Q25 for trimming and MiXCR for clone calling, and kept in-frame beta chains. Every distinct CDR3 protein forms one entry, paired with its most common genes and DNA. The sample table contains about 470,000 distinct CDR3 sequences; only one count was recorded for roughly 25% of them. The ten largest account for 9.5% to 15% of the sample. The sample taken for sequencing was PBMCs or a T cell subset sorted from them (not recorded which). The source is an adult woman who had mild COVID-19 (a few samples of this study predate the infection). The sample titles of this study are shuffled in the database, so cell type and time point are left out; the donor was told from shared clones.

The rearrangement uses TRBV4-1 and TRBJ2-1; 9 positions match TRBD2. The CDR3 has 18 residues. V lost 4 bases and J lost 0; bases outside the gene matches: 10. The germline gives CDR1 MGHRA, CDR2 YSYEKL. The CDR3 reads CASSLLSGGPSSYNEQFF. The CDR3 DNA reads as TGCGCCAGCAGCCTTCTTAGCGGGGGCCCTTCCTCCTACAATGAGCAGTTCTTC.

This chain connects TRBV11-2 to TRBJ2-7; 8 bases map to TRBD2. J gave up 5 bases and V 0 bases, and 21 bases lay outside the gene matches. The CDR3 has 20 amino acids. Germline V gene data show CDR1 as SGHAT and CDR2 as FQNNGV. For the CDR3, the DNA is TGTGCCAGCAGCTTAGAAGGGACTAGTGCCTGGTGGGGGACCACTGACGAGCAGTACTTC. It encodes CASSLEGTSAWWGTTDEQYF. Full variable domain (outside the CDR3, taken from reference TRBV11-2 and TRBJ2-7): EAGVAQSPRYKIIEKRQSVAFWCNPISGHATLYWYQQILGQGPKLLIQFQNNGVVDDSQLPKDRFSAERLKGVDSTLKIQPAKLEDSAVYLCASSLEGTSAWWGTTDEQYFGPGTRLTVT.

This clonotype was recorded at least ten times. The chain couples TRBV3-1 to TRBJ2-3; a possible D gene is TRBD2 (7 bases). The V and J ends lost 7 bases and 1 base respectively, with 9 bases between them. The germline gives CDR1 LGHDT, CDR2 YNNKEL (reference sequence). The CDR3 sequence is 13 residues long. In nucleotides, the CDR3 is TGTGCCAGCACGGGGGGCGGCACAGATACGCAGTATTTT. This sequence encodes CASTGGGTDTQYF.

This clonotype was seen more than once but under ten times. This chain connects TRBV12-3 or TRBV12-4 to TRBJ2-3; D not resolved. CDR3 length: 14 amino acids. V was trimmed by 2 bases and J by 3 bases, leaving 9 bases between them. Written as DNA, the CDR3 is TGTGCCAGCAGTTTAAGAACCCAAACAGATACGCAGTATTTT. Its protein product is CASSLRTQTDTQYF.

This clonotype was found a few times. The rearrangement joins TRBV24-1 to TRBJ2-2, with 11 bases lining up with TRBD2. Germline V gene lookup returns CDR1 KGHDR and CDR2 SFDVKD. The CDR3 contains 14 residues. Losses at the gene ends were 4 bases for V and 10 bases for J; bases not matched to a gene: 4. This CDR3 reads CATSDLAGGSELFF. The CDR3 DNA reads TGTGCCACCAGTGACCTAGCGGGAGGTTCGGAGCTGTTTTTT.

This clonotype was seen more than once but under ten times. The J gene is TRBJ2-7, the V gene TRBV28; D call uncertain. V was shortened by 6 bases and J by 5 bases, with 8 bases between the two germline ends. Germline V gives CDR1 MDHEN, CDR2 SYDVKM. The length of the CDR3 is 11 residues. The CDR3 here is CASSLMHEQYF. DNA of the CDR3: TGTGCCAGCAGCCTAATGCACGAGCAGTACTTC.

This clonotype has a single count. V gene TRBV7-3 combines with J gene TRBJ2-1; 9 nucleotides match TRBD2. V shed 6 bases and J 6 bases; nucleotides not matched to a gene: 12. This CDR3 region has 16 residues. Per the germline V gene, CDR1 is SGHTA and CDR2 is FQGTGA. CDR3 nucleotide sequence: TGTGCCAGCAGTGCAGGGCGGGGGGGGAGCCTCAATGAGCAGTTCTTC. Translating gives CASSAGRGGSLNEQFF.

This chain uses TRBV7-3 with TRBJ1-3; D gene unclear. The CDR3 spans 15 residues. Trimming removed 5 bases at V and 3 bases at J, with 14 bases between. CDR1 and CDR2 (germline): SGHTA, FQGTGA. The CDR3 DNA reads TGTGCCAGCAGCCTAGGCGCCGTTATTGGAAACACCATATATTTT. This translates into CASSLGAVIGNTIYF.

The rearrangement joins TRBV7-2 to TRBJ2-3; D might be TRBD2 (5 bases). Per the germline V gene, CDR1 is SGHTA and CDR2 is FQGNSA. The V gene lost 5 bases and the J gene lost 2 bases, with 17 bases spanning the gap. This CDR3 has 16 residues. CDR3 nucleotides: TGTGCCAGCAGCATACCTGGACTTCTCTCCACAGATACGCAGTATTTT. It yields the protein CASSIPGLLSTDTQYF.

The rearrangement links TRBV20-1 to TRBJ1-3; no clear D. V lost 5 bases and J lost 1, with 15 bases in between. Germline values: CDR1 DFQATT, CDR2 SNEGSKA (reference sequence). The CDR3 runs 15 residues. The CDR3 DNA reads as TGCAGTGCTTTCTATGCCCCAACTTCTGGAAACACCATATATTTT. Translated: CSAFYAPTSGNTIYF.

This clonotype was seen a few times. This chain's CDR3 is CASSLGLAGIFDGELFF. CDR3 sequence (DNA): TGTGCCAGCAGCTTGGGACTAGCGGGAATTTTCGACGGGGAGCTGTTTTTT. J is TRBJ2-2 and V is TRBV11-3; 13 nucleotides line up with TRBD2. CDR3 length: 17 residues. Germline V lookup: CDR1 SGHNT, CDR2 YENEEA. Trimming removed 3 bases from V and 7 bases from J; junction bases left unmatched: 8. Drawing the rest from reference TRBV11-3 and TRBJ2-2, the complete variable domain is EAGVVQSPRYKIIEKKQPVAFWCNPISGHNTLYWYLQNLGQGPELLIRYENEEAVDDSQLPKDRFSAERLKGVDSTLKIQPAELGDSAVYLCASSLGLAGIFDGELFFGEGSRLTVL.